The 15 T cell receptor beta chains below all came from one sample that was sequenced in a study of OX40 agonist ivuxolimab in advanced cancers. Libraries were constructed by the immunoSEQ multiplex PCR assay. As stored in TCRdb, this immuneACCESS dataset retains in-frame rearrangements with V and J assigned. A fraction of the clones does not appear; measured against another copy, unresolved V genes explain less than half of the discrepancy, and the remainder lacks a known reason. Across this sample there are 70,000 or so clones, with roughly 82% seen only once. More than 0.95% of the sample rests with the top ten. Sequences were derived from CD4+ or CD8+ T cells sorted from blood, sampled in a trial of the OX40 agonist ivuxolimab. Every receptor here comes from an adult with an advanced solid tumor such as melanoma, head and neck, liver or kidney cancer.

The V gene is TRBV5-6, the J gene TRBJ1-1, with D unresolved. Trimming shortened V by 1 base and J by 9 bases, and 25 bases separated the two germline ends. Germline V gene data show CDR1 as SGHDT and CDR2 as YYEEEE. This CDR3 contains 17 residues. CDR3 protein: CASSLSGSIDRQTKAFF. CDR3 bases: TGTGCCAGCAGCTTGTCGGGTTCAATAGACCGCCAAACCAAAGCTTTCTTT.

V gene TRBV11-3 combines with J gene TRBJ2-3; D is perhaps TRBD2 (5 bases). Germline loops: CDR1 SGHNT, CDR2 YENEEA. Trimming stripped 4 bases from V and 0 bases from J, with 11 bases between. CDR3 length equals 15 residues. CDR3 coding DNA: TGTGCCAGCAGCTCCCGGGGTACTAGCACAGATACGCAGTATTTT. This codes for CASSSRGTSTDTQYF.

The V and J genes are TRBV7-2 and TRBJ2-5; a possible D gene is TRBD2 (7 bases). V lost 3 bases and J 7 bases, leaving 15 bases between the germline ends. The CDR3 has 14 amino acids. In germline, CDR1 is SGHTA, CDR2 FQGNSA. CDR3 residues: CASSFTGGHRTQYF. The CDR3 coding sequence is TGTGCCAGCAGCTTTACGGGGGGCCACAGGACCCAGTACTTC.

V is TRBV7-2 and J is TRBJ1-2; TRBD1 aligns across 7 bases. Germline CDR1 reads SGHTA; CDR2 reads FQGNSA. V shed 3 bases, J shed 7 bases, and the junction held 8 bases outside the gene matches. The CDR3 runs to 14 residues. In DNA form, the CDR3 reads TGTGCCAGCAGCTTCGGACAGGAGGTGCGTGGCTACACCTTC. Protein sequence: CASSFGQEVRGYTF.

The rearrangement uses TRBV7-2 and TRBJ1-1; D gene ambiguous. The germline V and J ends were trimmed by 5 bases and 1 base, with 8 bases remaining between them. CDR1 SGHTA and CDR2 FQGNSA come from the germline V gene. The CDR3 consists of 13 residues. CDR3 loop: CASSDGGNTEAFF. For the CDR3, the DNA is TGTGCCAGCAGCGACGGTGGGAACACTGAAGCTTTCTTT.

The V and J genes are TRBV4-1 and TRBJ1-1, with a tentative D call TRBD1 (5 bases). The germline V gene encodes CDR1 MGHRA and CDR2 YSYEKL. This CDR3 has 18 residues. The germline V and J ends were trimmed by 0 bases and 6 bases, with 23 bases remaining between them. This CDR3 reads CASSQDYGGVSAKAEAFF. CDR3 bases: TGCGCCAGCAGCCAAGATTATGGGGGGGTCTCGGCTAAGGCTGAAGCTTTCTTT.

This clone appeared a single time. The chain carries TRBV9 and TRBJ1-2; TRBD1 might be the D (5 bases). The CDR3 has 17 amino acids. Germline-derived CDR1 and CDR2 are SGDLS and YYNGEE. The V gene lost 0 bases and the J gene lost 6 bases, with 21 bases spanning the gap. The CDR3 is CASSVVRGGAGRNGYTF. The CDR3 DNA is TGTGCCAGCAGCGTAGTTCGAGGAGGGGCCGGGCGCAATGGCTACACCTTC.

As for this clone: Since no conserved phenylalanine or tryptophan closes the CDR3, a read error is the likely cause. V gene TRBV9 combines with J gene TRBJ1-2; no clear D gene. V shed 4 bases and J shed 1 base, with 8 bases lying between them. Germline CDR1 is SGDLS and CDR2 is YYNGEE. This CDR3 has 13 residues. The CDR3 nucleotides read TGTGCCAGCAGCTTCGACATTAACTATGGCTACACCTTA. Its protein is CASSFDINYGYTL.

This clone was seen once. The rearrangement links TRBV11-3 to TRBJ2-2, with unresolved D. Germline loops: CDR1 SGHNT, CDR2 YENEEA. The CDR3 contains 13 residues. Trimming cost V 4 bases and J 4 bases, with 7 bases left between them. The CDR3 DNA follows: TGTGCCAGCAGCTCCTCCATCACCGGGGAGCTGTTTTTT. It encodes CASSSSITGELFF.

V is TRBV5-6 and J is TRBJ1-2, with D possibly matching TRBD1 (5 bases). This CDR3 has 13 residues. Trimming shortened V by 0 bases and J by 3 bases, and 6 bases separated the two germline ends. CDR1 and CDR2 from the germline V gene are SGHDT and YYEEEE. This CDR3 is CASSLGTYYGYTF. CDR3 in DNA: TGTGCCAGCAGCTTGGGGACATACTATGGCTACACCTTC.

This rearrangement joins TRBV4-1 to TRBJ2-3; no definite D call. V was shortened by 0 bases and J by 8 bases, with 15 bases between the two germline ends. Per germline, CDR1 MGHRA and CDR2 YSYEKL. The CDR3 runs 15 residues. The DNA of the CDR3 is TGCGCCAGCAGCCAAGAAGGTGTGATGTTTGGTACGCAGTATTTT. It specifies CASSQEGVMFGTQYF.

This CDR3 is CASSLNPTFRGPPEAFF. CDR3 nucleotides: TGTGCCAGCAGCTTAAACCCGACTTTTAGGGGTCCCCCTGAAGCTTTCTTT. The chain carries TRBV7-6 and TRBJ1-1, with D possibly matching TRBD1 (5 bases). Per germline, CDR1 SGHVS and CDR2 FNYEAQ. V shed 2 bases and J shed 6 bases, with 22 bases lying between them. CDR3 length: 17 amino acids.

V usage is TRBV5-1 and J usage is TRBJ1-5, with D possibly being TRBD1 (5 bases). This CDR3 comprises 15 residues. CDR1 SGHRS and CDR2 YFSETQ come from the germline V gene. The V end was cut by 4 bases, the J end by 6 bases, with 17 bases between. In DNA, the CDR3 is TGCGCCAGCAGCACCGGTACGGGGGTTGGTCAGCCCCAGCATTTT. Translation: CASSTGTGVGQPQHF.

The CDR3 loop reads CSAHRVNEQYF. The CDR3 DNA reads as TGCAGTGCTCACAGGGTGAATGAGCAGTACTTC. This sequence joins TRBV20-1 and TRBJ2-7, with a weak D call TRBD1 (6 bases). With 5 bases removed from V and 7 bases from J, the gap between germline ends came to 12 bases. Per the germline V gene, CDR1 is DFQATT and CDR2 is SNEGSKA (reference sequence). The CDR3 length is 11 residues.

This chain links TRBV7-9 with TRBJ1-1, with D perhaps matching TRBD1 (5 bases). V was shortened by 3 bases and J by 5 bases, with 28 bases between the two germline ends. CDR3 size: 19 residues. CDR1 SEHNR and CDR2 FQNEAQ come from the germline V gene (reference sequence). CDR3 coding DNA: TGTGCCAGCAGCTTTTACACGACCAGTTGGATGGGTGAGGGGACTGAAGCTTTCTTT. It encodes CASSFYTTSWMGEGTEAFF.